This T cell receptor (beta chain) was retrieved from a study of blood T cell repertoires in COVID-19. Study background: Samples representing acute and convalescent COVID-19 were sourced from the United States, Italy and Spain. T cells, B-cell-depleted T cells, or PBMCs supplied cDNA or gDNA.

Clones were sequenced by immunoSEQ multiplex PCR, and TCRdb holds only the in-frame ones, with some missing. The data show tens of thousands of clones, with about 85% seen just once and about 2% held by the top ten. Germline V gene lookup returns CDR1 SGDLS and CDR2 YYNGEE. The ends were cut back, 1 base at V and 1 base at J, with 8 bases in the middle. The CDR3 sequence is 14 residues long. The TCR comes from a woman in her 70s with acute or convalescent COVID-19. The sequenced sample was peripheral blood. The chain uses TRBV9 and TRBJ1-1; D possibly corresponds to TRBD1 (6 bases). For the CDR3, the DNA is TGTGCCAGCAGCGTACAGGGGCAGAACACTGAAGCTTTCTTT. Encoded protein: CASSVQGQNTEAFF.